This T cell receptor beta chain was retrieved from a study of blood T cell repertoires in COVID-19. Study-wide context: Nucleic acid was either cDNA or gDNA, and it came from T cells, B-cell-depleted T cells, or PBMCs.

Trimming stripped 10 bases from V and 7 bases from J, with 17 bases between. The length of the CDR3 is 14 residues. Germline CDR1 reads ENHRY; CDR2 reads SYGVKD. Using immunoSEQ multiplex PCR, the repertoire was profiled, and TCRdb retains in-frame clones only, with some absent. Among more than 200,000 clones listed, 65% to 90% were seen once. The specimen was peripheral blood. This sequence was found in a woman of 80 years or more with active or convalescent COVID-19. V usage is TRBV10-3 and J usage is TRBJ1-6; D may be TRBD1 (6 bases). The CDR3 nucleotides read TGTGCCACAACCGTGGGGGGGCGGAATTCACCCCTCCACTTT. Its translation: CATTVGGRNSPLHF.